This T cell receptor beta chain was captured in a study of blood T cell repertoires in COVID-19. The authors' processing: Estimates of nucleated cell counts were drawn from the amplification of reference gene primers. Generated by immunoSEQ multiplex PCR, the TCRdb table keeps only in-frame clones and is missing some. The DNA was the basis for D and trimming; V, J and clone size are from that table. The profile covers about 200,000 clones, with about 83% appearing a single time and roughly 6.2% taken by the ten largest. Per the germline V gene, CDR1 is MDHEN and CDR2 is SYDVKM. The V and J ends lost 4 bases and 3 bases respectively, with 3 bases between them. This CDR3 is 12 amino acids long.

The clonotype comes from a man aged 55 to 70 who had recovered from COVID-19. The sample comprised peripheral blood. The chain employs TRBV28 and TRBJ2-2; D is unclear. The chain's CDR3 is CASSSYTGELFF. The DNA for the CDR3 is TGTGCCAGCAGTTCCTACACCGGGGAGCTGTTTTTT.